This T cell receptor (beta chain) comes out of a study of OX40 agonist ivuxolimab in advanced cancers. Repertoires were generated with immunoSEQ multiplex PCR, while TCRdb's copy carries only in-frame clones and drops some. The data hold roughly 50,000 clones, with roughly 90% observed a single time. CDR3 length equals 14 residues. The trim removed 6 bases at V and 10 bases at J, leaving 8 bases unmatched. The V gene's germline CDR1 is MNHEY and CDR2 SVGAGI. J is TRBJ1-6 and V is TRBV6-5; 8 bases agree with TRBD1. The sample in question was CD4+ or CD8+ T cells sorted from blood, obtained in a trial of the OX40 agonist ivuxolimab. The sequence came from an adult with an advanced solid tumor such as melanoma, head and neck, liver or kidney cancer. The CDR3 coding sequence is TGTGCCAGCAGACCTGACAGGGGTCGCTCACCCCTCCACTTT. Its translation: CASRPDRGRSPLHF.